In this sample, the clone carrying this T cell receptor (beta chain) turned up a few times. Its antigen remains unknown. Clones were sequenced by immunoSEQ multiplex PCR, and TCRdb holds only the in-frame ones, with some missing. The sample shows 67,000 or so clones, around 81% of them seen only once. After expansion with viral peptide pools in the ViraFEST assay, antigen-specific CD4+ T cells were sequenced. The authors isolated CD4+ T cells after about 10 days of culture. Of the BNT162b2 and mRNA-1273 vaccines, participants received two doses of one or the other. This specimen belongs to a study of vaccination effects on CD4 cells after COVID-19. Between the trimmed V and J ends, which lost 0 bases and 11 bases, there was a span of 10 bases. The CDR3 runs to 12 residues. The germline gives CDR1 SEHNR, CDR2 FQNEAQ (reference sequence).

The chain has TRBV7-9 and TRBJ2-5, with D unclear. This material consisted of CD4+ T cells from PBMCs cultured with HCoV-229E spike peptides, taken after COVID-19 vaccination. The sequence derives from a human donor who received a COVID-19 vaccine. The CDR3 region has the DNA TGTGCCAGCAGCTTAGCTGATGGCTGGCAGTACTTC. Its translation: CASSLADGWQYF.